The rows below give T cell receptor beta chains drawn from one sample of a study of T cell repertoires in cytomegalovirus infection. No antigens are known for them. MiXCR was run by TCRdb on the reads, yielding one entry per CDR3 protein. Of approximately 270,000 distinct CDR3 sequences in the sample, about 20% were seen once. The sequences come from cultured PBMCs, collected from culture after CMV antigen stimulation. Every receptor here comes from a human donor in good health (CMV status not recorded). Some clones in this sample may be carry-over from other donors' samples. Both conserved end residues are part of each CDR3. D genes are given only for firm matches. The size field is filled for only some rows; it gives once, few, many or a size class.

>TRBD2|TRBV7-9|many|TRBJ2-1
TGTGCCAGCAGCCGGGGACTAGCGGGAGCGGATGAGCAGTTCTTC
CASSRGLAGADEQFF
>-|TRBV7-2|many|TRBJ1-1
TGTGCCAGCAGCCCGATAGGTATCGGGCCAGGGAGAACTGAAGCTTTCTTT
CASSPIGIGPGRTEAFF
>-|TRBV7-2|many|TRBJ2-2
TGTGCCAGCAGCTGGCGGGGGACAGCGAACACCGGGGAGCTGTTTTTT
CASSWRGTANTGELFF
>-|TRBV27|few|TRBJ2-1
TGTGCCAGCAGAGGGGATTGGAGTGGCCCCAACAATGAGCAGTTCTTC
CASRGDWSGPNNEQFF
>TRBD2|TRBV28|-|TRBJ2-2
TGTGCCAGCAGTTTATCTAGCGGGGGAAACACCGGGGAGCTGTTTTTT
CASSLSSGGNTGELFF
>TRBD1|TRBV6-1|-|TRBJ1-6
TGTGCCAGCAGTGAAGTACAGGGGATGAATTCACCCCTCCACTTT
CASSEVQGMNSPLHF
>-|TRBV28|-|TRBJ1-5
TGTGCCAGCAGGACCGGGAAGGTCCATTGGGTTGATCAGCCCCAGCATTTT
CASRTGKVHWVDQPQHF
>TRBD2|TRBV20-1|-|TRBJ2-5
TGCAGTGCTCCCACCCCAACTAGCGGGAGGGGGGAGACCCAGTACTTC
CSAPTPTSGRGETQYF
>TRBD1|TRBV7-2|many|TRBJ2-5
TGTGCCAGCAGCCAGGGACAGGGGGCGAGAGAGACCCAGTACTTC
CASSQGQGARETQYF
>-|TRBV6-5|-|TRBJ2-3
TGTGCCAGCAGTTCATTAGTCGATCATCACACAGATACGCAGTATTTT
CASSSLVDHHTDTQYF
>-|TRBV6-2/TRBV6-3|few|TRBJ2-7
TGTGCCAGCAGTCGCCGGGACGGCAGCTCCTACGAGCAGTACTTC
CASSRRDGSSYEQYF
>TRBD2|TRBV12-3/TRBV12-4|-|TRBJ2-7
TGTGCCAGCAGCTCGGGACTAGCACTCGACGAGCAGTACTTC
CASSSGLALDEQYF
>TRBD2|TRBV6-5|-|TRBJ2-5
TGTGCCAGTGCAGCGGGAGGGGCCCAAGAGACCCAGTACTTC
CASAAGGAQETQYF
>-|TRBV4-2|many|TRBJ2-2
TGTGCCAGCAGCCCCCGAGACTCAACCGGGGAGCTGTTTTTT
CASSPRDSTGELFF
>TRBD2|TRBV15|few|TRBJ2-1
TGTGCCACCAGGGCTAGCGGGAGTGGGGATGAGCAGTTCTTC
CATRASGSGDEQFF
>TRBD2|TRBV5-1|few|TRBJ2-1
TGCGCCAGCAGCTCCTTGCCTCGGACTAGCGGATACAATGAGCAGTTCTTC
CASSSLPRTSGYNEQFF
>TRBD2|TRBV7-2|many|TRBJ2-1
TGTGCCAGCAGCCGGAGGTTACTAGCGGATTACAATGAGCAGTTCTTC
CASSRRLLADYNEQFF
>-|TRBV12-5|many|TRBJ2-6
TGTGCTAGTGGTTTAGGGGCAGGGGTCTCTGGGGCCAACGTCCTGACTTTC
CASGLGAGVSGANVLTF
>TRBD1|TRBV19|-|TRBJ2-2
TGTGCCAGTATCGCAAAGGGACAGGGGGTGTCCGGGGAGCTGTTTTTT
CASIAKGQGVSGELFF
>TRBD1|TRBV6-1|-|TRBJ1-1
TGTGCCAGCAGACCCGGACAGGGGGCGGGCACTGAAGCTTTCTTT
CASRPGQGAGTEAFF
>-|TRBV15|few|TRBJ2-1
TGTGCCACCAGGCCTACCCTTTACAATGAGCAGTTCTTC
CATRPTLYNEQFF
>-|TRBV12-3/TRBV12-4|many|TRBJ1-1
TGTGCCAGCAGCGATGTAACAGGGTACACTGAAGCTTTCTTT
CASSDVTGYTEAFF
>TRBD2|TRBV7-8|many|TRBJ2-7
TGTGCCAGCAGCCGGGAGGCTAGCGGGTTATACGAGCAGTACTTC
CASSREASGLYEQYF
>-|TRBV2|many|TRBJ2-1
TGTGCCAGCCGTCGGCCGGTAAGCTCCTACAATGAGCAGTTCTTC
CASRRPVSSYNEQFF
>-|TRBV6-1|few|TRBJ2-3
TGTGCCAGCAGCCGCGGGGTCCTGACAGATACGCAGTATTTT
CASSRGVLTDTQYF
>-|TRBV27|many|TRBJ1-5
TGTGCCAGCAGTTTCAGGGGCAATCAGCCCCAGCATTTT
CASSFRGNQPQHF
>-|TRBV12-3/TRBV12-4|few|TRBJ1-2
TGTGCCAGCAGAACAGGAGGCTCCGGCTATGGCTACACCTTC
CASRTGGSGYGYTF
>-|TRBV7-2|many|TRBJ2-1
TGTGCCAGCAGCTTAGAGGGGTCTGGGTGGTATAATGAGCAGTTCTTC
CASSLEGSGWYNEQFF
>-|TRBV4-1|few|TRBJ2-5
TGCGCCAGCAGCCAAGATTCCCAGCGTGAGACCCAGTACTTC
CASSQDSQRETQYF
>-|TRBV5-4|few|TRBJ2-3
TGTGCCCCAGTGGACCCCAGCACAGATACGCAGTATTTT
CAPVDPSTDTQYF
>-|TRBV7-2|many|TRBJ1-2
TGTGCCAGCAGCTTATTGGGGGCGCGGTATGGCTACACCTTC
CASSLLGARYGYTF
>-|TRBV4-1|-|TRBJ2-2
TGCGCCAGCAGCCGTAAGGGCCACGAACCTCGGTACACCGGGGAGCTGTTTTTT
CASSRKGHEPRYTGELFF
>TRBD1|TRBV12-3/TRBV12-4|-|TRBJ2-1
TGTGCCAGCAGTTCCGAAATTTCAGGGGGTGACAATGAGCAGTTCTTC
CASSSEISGGDNEQFF
>-|TRBV7-6|many|TRBJ2-3
TGTGCCAGCAGCCCCGAAGCGGGCCTCTCCACAGATACGCAGTATTTT
CASSPEAGLSTDTQYF
>-|TRBV19|few|TRBJ2-3
TGTGCCAGTAAAAACGGACCTGAGATGGATACGCAGTATTTT
CASKNGPEMDTQYF
>-|TRBV18|-|TRBJ2-5
TGTGCCAGCTCACCACCCGGCCGCCCGCACCAAGAGACCCAGTACTTC
CASSPPGRPHQETQYF
>-|TRBV7-2|few|TRBJ2-5
TGTGCCAGCAGCTCCCACTACGGCGGGGAGACCCAGTACTTC
CASSSHYGGETQYF
>-|TRBV7-8|many|TRBJ2-1
TGTGCCAGCAGCTTAGGAGAACTCGGGCGTGAGCAGTTCTTC
CASSLGELGREQFF
>-|TRBV7-8|many|TRBJ2-1
TGTGCCAGCAGCTTAGCCCGGACAAAAGGCCTACTCGGGCAGTTCTTC
CASSLARTKGLLGQFF
>TRBD2|TRBV28|-|TRBJ2-7
TGTGCCAGCAGTCCCCTGGGAGGGCCCTACGAGCAGTACTTC
CASSPLGGPYEQYF
>TRBD1|TRBV24-1|few|TRBJ2-1
TGTGCCACCAGTGACCTAACAGGGGGGATATACAATGAGCAGTTCTTC
CATSDLTGGIYNEQFF
>-|TRBV19|-|TRBJ1-1
TGTGCCAGTCAGCGTATGGGGATGAACACTGAAGCTTTCTTT
CASQRMGMNTEAFF
>-|TRBV27|-|TRBJ1-2
TGTGCCAGCAGTTCTTCTCAGGGACACTATGGCTACACCTTC
CASSSSQGHYGYTF
>-|TRBV27|few|TRBJ2-2
TGTGCCAGCAGTTTTCTCGGGACAAACACCGGGGAGCTGTTTTTT
CASSFLGTNTGELFF
>-|TRBV12-3/TRBV12-4|few|TRBJ1-2
TGTGCCAGCAAAAGACAGCTAGTTGACTATGGCTACACCTTC
CASKRQLVDYGYTF
>TRBD1|TRBV12-3/TRBV12-4|-|TRBJ1-1
TGTGCCAGCAGTAGACAGGGACAGATGAACACTGAAGCTTTCTTT
CASSRQGQMNTEAFF
>-|TRBV4-2|-|TRBJ2-3
TGTGCCAGCAGCCAAGATAGCGGCAGGGAGCCAGATACGCAGTATTTT
CASSQDSGREPDTQYF
>TRBD2|TRBV28|-|TRBJ2-1
TGTGCCAGCAGTTTATTGCGCGGGAGCATACGGAAGAATGAGCAGTTCTTC
CASSLLRGSIRKNEQFF
>TRBD2|TRBV19|-|TRBJ2-1
TGTGCCAGTAGTTTCATAGCGGGATGGTTATTCTTC
CASSFIAGWLFF
>-|TRBV4-1|few|TRBJ2-1
TGCGCCAGCAGCCAAGCCGTGGACTGGTACAATGAGCAGTTCTTC
CASSQAVDWYNEQFF
>-|TRBV19|-|TRBJ2-1
TGTGCCAGTAGCAGATCTCAGAGCAATGAGCAGTTCTTC
CASSRSQSNEQFF
>TRBD1|TRBV19|-|TRBJ2-7
TGTGCCAGTAGTATACTCGGGACAGGGGGCGTCGAGCAGTACTTC
CASSILGTGGVEQYF
>-|TRBV7-3|-|TRBJ2-1
TGTGCCAGCAGCCCACCGGGACTCAACAATGAGCAGTTCTTC
CASSPPGLNNEQFF
>TRBD1|TRBV7-8|few|TRBJ2-7
TGTGCCAGCAGCTCCATGCTCCGGGACAGTGTTTTC
CASSSMLRDSVF